This TCR beta chain was captured by sequencing in a study of metastatic and nonmetastatic thyroid tumors. At the level of the study: Samples came from malignant and benign thyroid patients, and repertoires were compared across blood and tumor or nodule tissue.

This clone was seen repeatedly, ten times or more. Study processing details: A classifier of distant metastasis in papillary thyroid cancer was built from CDR3 differences (across clinicopathological groups). TCRdb re-analyzed the PCR reads using MiXCR. For this entry, the V and J calls and clone size follow TCRdb and not the study's own pipeline. The data hold around 25,000 clones, with under 30% observed a single time. Germline values: CDR1 LGHDT, CDR2 YNNKEL (reference sequence). The CDR3 extends over 15 amino acids. The germline V and J ends were trimmed by 1 base and 2 bases, with 10 bases remaining between them. No patient received treatment before thyroid surgery.

The TCR sequence derives from a female donor with papillary thyroid cancer or a benign thyroid nodule (not recorded which). Some clones in this sample may be carry-over from other donors' samples. Sequenced input: blood. This rearrangement joins TRBV3-1 to TRBJ2-3; D ambiguous. The CDR3 DNA follows: TGTGCCAGCAGCCAAGCCCCGAACCCCACAGATACGCAGTATTTT. It encodes CASSQAPNPTDTQYF.